Below, 9 T cell receptor beta chains from the same sample are listed, as sequenced in a study of vaccination effects on CD4 cells after COVID-19. Their antigen targets remain unknown. Viral peptide pool expansion of antigen-specific CD4+ T cells preceded sequencing in the ViraFEST assay. Following 10 days of culture, CD4+ T cells were isolated. Having tested negative for nucleocapsid antibodies, the vaccine recipients showed no prior SARS-CoV-2 infection. The protocol was immunoSEQ multiplex PCR, while the TCRdb copy is restricted to in-frame clones and leaves out a portion. The sample has 55,000 to 75,000 clones, more than 70% seen once. This sample comprised CD4+ T cells from PBMCs cultured with HCoV-NL63 spike peptides, obtained before COVID-19 vaccination. The receptors derive from a human donor who received a COVID-19 vaccine.

In the case of this clone: Other nucleotide sequences from this sample produce the same CDR3. The V gene is TRBV5-1, the J gene TRBJ2-6, with a weak D call TRBD2 (5 bases). From germline, CDR1 is SGHRS and CDR2 YFSETQ. Trimming shortened V by 4 bases and J by 2 bases, and 10 bases separated the two germline ends. The CDR3 covers 15 residues. The CDR3 DNA is TGCGCCAGCAGCCCCTCCGGGGCTGGGGCCAACGTCCTGACTTTC. This encodes CASSPSGAGANVLTF.

The chain couples TRBV6-2 or TRBV6-3 to TRBJ2-5, with D unresolved. V lost 6 bases to trimming and J lost 5 bases, with 7 bases between them. The CDR3 contains 11 residues. Germline assignment: CDR1 MNHEY and CDR2 SVGEGT. CDR3 bases: TGTGCCAGCAGCCCCCGGGAGACCCAGTACTTC. This sequence encodes CASSPRETQYF.

V gene TRBV5-1 combines with J gene TRBJ2-1, with a weak D call TRBD2 (5 bases). The CDR3 totals 16 residues. The V and J ends lost 0 bases and 3 bases respectively, with 13 bases between them. From germline, CDR1 is SGHRS and CDR2 YFSETQ. This CDR3 is CASSLAIVLDYNEQFF. As DNA, the CDR3 is TGCGCCAGCAGCTTGGCAATAGTACTAGACTACAATGAGCAGTTCTTC.

In nucleotides, the CDR3 is TGTGCCAGCAGCTTAGGGACCTACGAGCAGTACGTC. Encoded protein: CASSLGTYEQYV. The genes are TRBV11-2 and TRBJ2-7; D ambiguous. CDR1 is SGHAT, CDR2 FQNNGV, per germline. The V end lost 1 base, the J end lost 2 bases, and 3 bases lay between the germline ends. The CDR3 covers 12 residues.

This chain uses TRBV30 with TRBJ2-1; D is uncertain. The V and J ends lost 2 bases and 8 bases respectively, with 19 bases between them. The germline V gene encodes CDR1 GTSNPN and CDR2 SVGIG (reference sequence). The CDR3 is made up of 15 amino acids. CDR3 in DNA: TGTGCCTGGAGTTTAGGCGGCAGTTCTTCCGATGAGCAGTTCTTC. Translated: CAWSLGGSSSDEQFF.

V is TRBV6-5 and J is TRBJ1-3; 7 nucleotides match TRBD1. The CDR3 sequence is 15 residues long. Germline CDR1 and CDR2: MNHEY and SVGAGI. The J segment lost 4 bases and the V segment lost 0 bases, leaving 3 bases of the junction unmatched. DNA for the CDR3: TGTGCCAGCAGTTACTCCACGACAGGGGGAAACACCATATATTTT. Amino acids: CASSYSTTGGNTIYF.

V is TRBV9 and J is TRBJ2-2; 12 nucleotides line up with TRBD2. CDR1 SGDLS and CDR2 YYNGEE come from the germline V gene. The CDR3 runs 19 residues. J gave up 5 bases and V 0 bases, and 11 bases lay outside the gene matches. CDR3 DNA sequence: TGTGCCAGCAGCGTAGGGATGGGGCTAGCGGGGGGGCGAACCGGGGAGCTGTTTTTT. It yields the protein CASSVGMGLAGGRTGELFF.

V and J are TRBV7-2 and TRBJ2-1; tentatively, D is TRBD1 or TRBD2 (6 bases each). Germline CDR1 and CDR2: SGHTA and FQGNSA. The CDR3 is made up of 14 amino acids. The ends were cut back, 3 bases at V and 4 bases at J, with 10 bases in the middle. The DNA of the CDR3 is TGTGCCAGCAGCTTGGGCGGGACATACAATGAGCAGTTCTTC. This sequence encodes CASSLGGTYNEQFF.

The rearrangement joins TRBV11-1 to TRBJ2-1; no firm D call. V lost 3 bases to trimming and J lost 8 bases, with 8 bases between them. This CDR3 contains 12 residues. From germline, CDR1 is SGHAT and CDR2 FQDESV (reference sequence). This CDR3 reads CASSFRGYEQFF. The CDR3 DNA reads TGTGCCAGCAGCTTTCGTGGTTATGAGCAGTTCTTC.